The 30 T cell receptor beta chains listed next were all sequenced from one sample in a study of blood T cell repertoires in COVID-19. The protocol was immunoSEQ multiplex PCR, while the TCRdb copy is restricted to in-frame clones and leaves out a portion. The sample consists of about 280,000 clones, roughly nine tenths of them appearing once. Sequencing input: peripheral blood. Receptors originate from a man in his fifties with acute or convalescent COVID-19.

The rearrangement joins TRBV27 to TRBJ1-5, with D maybe TRBD1 (6 bases). V shed 6 bases and J shed 5 bases, with 14 bases lying between them. Germline CDR1 MNHEY, CDR2 SMNVEV (reference sequence). The CDR3 consists of 14 residues. The CDR3 sequence: CASSLDSLYQPQHF. The DNA for the CDR3 is TGTGCCAGCAGCCTGGACAGCCTGTATCAGCCCCAGCATTTT.

This chain joins TRBV7-9 and TRBJ2-1, with a tentative D call TRBD2 (6 bases). Trimming took off 5 bases at V and 10 bases at J, with 18 bases between the two ends. Germline V gene data show CDR1 as SEHNR and CDR2 as FQNEAQ (reference sequence). The length of the CDR3 is 14 residues. In DNA form, the CDR3 reads TGTGCCAGCAGCCCAGGCACAGATGGGAGGGAGCAGTTCTTC. Its translation: CASSPGTDGREQFF.

The rearrangement uses TRBV10-1 and TRBJ2-1; 10 nucleotides match TRBD2. CDR1 is WNHNN and CDR2 is SYGVQD in the germline V gene (reference sequence). This CDR3 has 15 amino acids. J gave up 6 bases and V 4 bases, and 6 bases lay outside the gene matches. The CDR3 region is CASSVELAGTNEQFF. The CDR3 bases are TGCGCCAGCAGTGTGGAACTAGCGGGGACCAATGAGCAGTTCTTC.

The V and J genes are TRBV5-1 and TRBJ2-2; the match to TRBD1 covers 8 bases. The CDR3 runs to 16 residues. The trim removed 2 bases at V and 4 bases at J, leaving 7 bases unmatched. CDR1 is SGHRS and CDR2 is YFSETQ in the germline V gene. The CDR3 DNA follows: TGCGCCAGCAGCTTAAGAGGACAGGGATCCACCGGGGAGCTGTTTTTT. Protein: CASSLRGQGSTGELFF. The full variable domain, in which reference TRBV5-1 and TRBJ2-2 provide the parts outside the CDR3, is KAGVTQTPRYLIKTRGQQVTLSCSPISGHRSVSWYQQTPGQGLQFLFEYFSETQRNKGNFPGRFSGRQFSNSRSEMNVSTLELGDSALYLCASSLRGQGSTGELFFGEGSRLTVL.

The chain uses TRBV2 and TRBJ2-5; 8 positions agree with TRBD2. Germline CDR1 SNHLY, CDR2 FYNNEI. V shed 10 bases, J shed 4 bases, and the junction held 11 bases outside the gene matches. The CDR3 runs to 14 residues. CDR3 sequence: CATSPGGPGETQYF. The CDR3 nucleotides are TGTGCCACCTCCCCGGGGGGGCCTGGAGAGACCCAGTACTTC.

This chain links TRBV3-1 (or the pseudogene TRBV3-2) with TRBJ1-5; 8 nucleotides align to TRBD1. This CDR3 region has 16 residues. V shed 4 bases and J 1 base; nucleotides not matched to a gene: 6. Looked up from germline, CDR1 is LGHDT and CDR2 is YNNKEL (reference sequence). The CDR3 reads CASSPTGGGSNQPQHF. In DNA, the CDR3 is TGTGCCAGCAGCCCCACAGGGGGGGGAAGCAATCAGCCCCAGCATTTT.

The chain carries TRBV11-2 and TRBJ2-3; 9 bases are a match to TRBD1. J lost 4 bases, V lost 5 bases, and 16 bases had no gene match. The germline gives CDR1 SGHAT, CDR2 FQNNGV. The CDR3 has 18 amino acids. The CDR3 DNA is TGTGCCAGCAGCCGCGGTTACGCCGGGACAGGGTGGGCAGATACGCAGTATTTT. This encodes CASSRGYAGTGWADTQYF. Variable domain in full (rest from reference TRBV11-2 and TRBJ2-3): EAGVAQSPRYKIIEKRQSVAFWCNPISGHATLYWYQQILGQGPKLLIQFQNNGVVDDSQLPKDRFSAERLKGVDSTLKIQPAKLEDSAVYLCASSRGYAGTGWADTQYFGPGTRLTVL.

The chain carries TRBV7-2 and TRBJ2-2, with a possible D match to TRBD2 (6 bases). The V gene's germline CDR1 is SGHTA and CDR2 FQGNSA. Trimming shortened V by 5 bases and J by 4 bases, and 14 bases separated the two germline ends. This CDR3 comprises 15 residues. The CDR3 sequence is CASSPVRGGTGELFF. The CDR3 region has the DNA TGTGCCAGCAGCCCCGTCCGGGGAGGCACCGGGGAGCTGTTTTTT.

The gene calls are TRBV27 and TRBJ2-7; 9 bases agree with TRBD1. J gave up 5 bases and V 5 bases, and 7 bases lay outside the gene matches. The CDR3 consists of 14 residues. CDR1 MNHEY and CDR2 SMNVEV come from the germline V gene (reference sequence). In DNA form, the CDR3 reads TGTGCCAGCAGTCTCCGGACAGGGGTCAACGAGCAGTACTTC. It codes for CASSLRTGVNEQYF.

This sequence joins TRBV5-6 and TRBJ2-3; D might be TRBD2 (7 bases). The V gene's germline CDR1 is SGHDT and CDR2 YYEEEE. The CDR3 consists of 15 residues. Trimming shortened V by 0 bases and J by 4 bases, and 12 bases separated the two germline ends. Here the CDR3 reads CASSLARGAPDTQYF. The CDR3 bases are TGTGCCAGCAGCTTGGCCCGGGGGGCTCCAGATACGCAGTATTTT.

This chain joins TRBV19 and TRBJ2-2, with 10 bases identical to TRBD1. The germline V gene encodes CDR1 LNHDA and CDR2 SQIVND (reference sequence). The V gene end was trimmed by 5 bases and the J gene end by 6 bases; junction bases not matched to a gene: 9. There are 16 residues in the CDR3. CDR3 in amino acids: CASSLGQGLGAGELFF. For the CDR3, the DNA is TGTGCCAGTAGTTTGGGACAGGGGCTTGGTGCCGGGGAGCTGTTTTTT.

This chain connects TRBV30 to TRBJ2-5; D gene uncertain. Trimming stripped 2 bases from V and 5 bases from J, with 12 bases between. Germline lookup yields CDR1 GTSNPN and CDR2 SVGIG (reference sequence). CDR3 length: 13 amino acids. This CDR3 reads CAWSPPVWETQYF. In DNA, the CDR3 is TGTGCCTGGAGTCCCCCGGTGTGGGAGACCCAGTACTTC.

V is TRBV6-5 and J is TRBJ1-6, with D uncertain. Germline lookup yields CDR1 MNHEY and CDR2 SVGAGI. There are 12 residues in the CDR3. Trimming left V 6 bases short and J 14 bases short, with 14 bases between. The CDR3 sequence is CASRRPRGTLHF. The CDR3 DNA sequence: TGTGCCAGCAGACGACCAAGAGGTACCCTCCACTTT.

The chain links TRBV5-1 to TRBJ1-1; no clear D. V lost 0 bases to trimming and J lost 11 bases, with 8 bases between them. In germline, CDR1 is SGHRS, CDR2 YFSETQ. The CDR3 has 11 residues. The CDR3 loop is CASSLGAQAFF. As DNA, the CDR3 is TGCGCCAGCAGCTTGGGGGCGCAGGCTTTCTTT.

This sequence joins TRBV5-1 and TRBJ1-6; 7 bases agree with TRBD1. V lost 0 bases, J lost 6 bases, and 3 bases stayed unmatched. The CDR3 loop spans 15 amino acids. The germline gives CDR1 SGHRS, CDR2 YFSETQ. Here the CDR3 DNA reads TGCGCCAGCAGCTTGGAGGGGGCGATTAATTCACCCCTCCACTTT. It is translated as CASSLEGAINSPLHF.

This clone is a singleton in its sample. The V gene is TRBV5-1, the J gene TRBJ1-5; a weak D match, TRBD1 (5 bases). This CDR3 has 14 residues. CDR1 SGHRS and CDR2 YFSETQ come from the germline V gene. Deletions cut 0 bases from V and 6 bases from J, with 10 bases between. The CDR3 coding sequence is TGCGCCAGCAGCTTGGAGCCAGGGCTTCAGCCCCAGCATTTT. Its translation is CASSLEPGLQPQHF.

CDR3 residues: CASSPGTGRSPLHF. In DNA form, the CDR3 reads TGTGCCAGCAGCCCCGGGACAGGGAGGTCACCCCTCCACTTT. This chain uses TRBV2 with TRBJ1-6; the match to TRBD1 covers 9 bases. This CDR3 contains 14 residues. CDR1 SNHLY and CDR2 FYNNEI come from the germline V gene. The V segment lost 6 bases and the J segment 10 bases; nucleotides outside the gene matches: 7.

This clone was detected only once. The rearrangement joins TRBV29-1 to TRBJ2-7, with 8 bases identical to TRBD2. The CDR3 is 12 amino acids. Unmatched junction bases numbered 3, after V lost 2 bases and J lost 6 bases. Germline V gene sequence: CDR1 SQVTM, CDR2 ANQGSEA. The CDR3 DNA is TGCAGCGTTGAACGGGGGGGTGGCGAGCAGTACTTC. It codes for CSVERGGGEQYF.

The J gene is TRBJ1-3, the V gene TRBV3-1 (or the pseudogene TRBV3-2); TRBD1 is a possible D gene (5 bases). V was clipped by 3 bases and J by 2 bases, with 11 bases between them. The CDR3 is made up of 15 amino acids. The V gene's germline CDR1 is LGHDT and CDR2 YNNKEL (reference sequence). The CDR3 nucleotides are TGTGCCAGCAGCCACACAGGAATACCTGGAAACACCATATATTTT. It is translated as CASSHTGIPGNTIYF.

This clone was counted only a few times. The J gene is TRBJ1-3, the V gene TRBV5-5; possibly TRBD1 for D (6 bases). The germline V gene encodes CDR1 SGHKS and CDR2 YYEKEE (reference sequence). V was trimmed by 4 bases and J by 0 bases, leaving 17 bases between them. The CDR3 runs 17 residues. This CDR3 reads CASSAPPGHPSGNTIYF. For the CDR3, the DNA is TGTGCCAGCAGCGCCCCCCCGGGACACCCCTCTGGAAACACCATATATTTT.

Here the CDR3 DNA reads TGTGCCAGCAGCTTAAGGCGGGGATCTGCTAATGAAAAACTGTTTTTT. Protein: CASSLRRGSANEKLFF. V is TRBV7-9 and J is TRBJ1-4; D unresolved. Germline V gives CDR1 SEHNR, CDR2 FQNEAQ (reference sequence). The CDR3 spans 16 residues. With 2 bases removed from V and 3 bases from J, the gap between germline ends came to 13 bases.

The chain combines TRBV5-1 with TRBJ2-6; 7 bases map to TRBD1. The CDR3 runs to 15 residues. V was clipped by 7 bases and J by 2 bases; unmatched bases: 6. Germline lookup yields CDR1 SGHRS and CDR2 YFSETQ. CDR3 sequence (DNA): TGCGCCAGCTCACAGACAGGGCCTGGGGCCAACGTCCTGACTTTC. It translates to CASSQTGPGANVLTF. Together with reference TRBV5-1 and TRBJ2-6, the CDR3 gives the full variable domain: KAGVTQTPRYLIKTRGQQVTLSCSPISGHRSVSWYQQTPGQGLQFLFEYFSETQRNKGNFPGRFSGRQFSNSRSEMNVSTLELGDSALYLCASSQTGPGANVLTFGAGSRLTVL.

The V call is TRBV30, the J call TRBJ1-5; D is unresolved. The germline V gene encodes CDR1 GTSNPN and CDR2 SVGIG (reference sequence). The CDR3 is made up of 13 amino acids. V was trimmed by 0 bases and J by 7 bases, leaving 10 bases between them. CDR3 DNA sequence: TGTGCCTGGAGTGTAACCACAGACCAGCCCCAGCATTTT. Its translation: CAWSVTTDQPQHF.

The chain uses TRBV5-1 and TRBJ1-2; TRBD1 matches 9 bases. CDR1 SGHRS and CDR2 YFSETQ come from the germline V gene. V lost 4 bases and J lost 6; bases outside the gene matches: 4. The CDR3 spans 13 residues. The CDR3 DNA sequence: TGCGCCAGCAGCGTACAGGGGGCCGATGGCTACACCTTC. Translated, it gives CASSVQGADGYTF.

This clone was seen only a few times. The J gene is TRBJ1-2, the V gene TRBV6-5; weak D call: TRBD1 (6 bases). Per germline, CDR1 MNHEY and CDR2 SVGAGI. V shed 9 bases and J shed 4 bases, with 12 bases lying between them. This CDR3 is 12 amino acids long. The CDR3 loop is CARGDRTYGYTF. The CDR3 nucleotides are TGTGCCAGGGGAGACAGGACCTATGGCTACACCTTC.

In its sample, this clone was seen once. The gene calls are TRBV19 and TRBJ1-4, with D possibly TRBD1 on 5 matching bases. CDR3 length: 16 residues. In germline, CDR1 is LNHDA, CDR2 SQIVND (reference sequence). With 1 base removed from V and 8 bases from J, the gap between germline ends came to 17 bases. CDR3: CASSIAAPGPGEKLFF. The DNA for the CDR3 is TGTGCCAGTAGTATAGCGGCTCCAGGGCCTGGAGAAAAACTGTTTTTT.

The chain combines TRBV4-1 with TRBJ1-4; D unclear. The germline CDR1 and CDR2 sequences are MGHRA and YSYEKL. Trimming stripped 6 bases from V and 7 bases from J, with 15 bases between. The CDR3 loop spans 14 amino acids. The chain's CDR3 is CASRQWRISEKLFF. In DNA form, the CDR3 reads TGCGCCAGCAGGCAATGGAGGATCAGTGAAAAACTGTTTTTT.

The chain joins TRBV12-5 to TRBJ1-2; no firm D call. Trimming cost V 5 bases and J 9 bases, with 7 bases left between them. The length of the CDR3 is 10 residues. Per the germline V gene, CDR1 is LGHNT and CDR2 is FRNRAP. CDR3 sequence reads: CASGPQSYTF. Written as DNA, the CDR3 is TGTGCTAGTGGTCCCCAGAGCTACACCTTC.

This clone was picked up a small number of times. This chain uses TRBV11-2 with TRBJ1-1; no reliable D call. Germline loops: CDR1 SGHAT, CDR2 FQNNGV. The V end lost 3 bases, the J end lost 5 bases, and 10 bases lay between the germline ends. The CDR3 is 13 residues long. In DNA form, the CDR3 reads TGTGCCAGCAGCTTTACCCTTCAGACTGAAGCTTTCTTT. Amino acids: CASSFTLQTEAFF.

The chain carries TRBV24-1 and TRBJ2-1; TRBD1 agrees at 10 bases. With 1 base clipped from V and 6 bases from J, the junction kept 2 bases outside the gene matches. Germline V CDR1 and CDR2: KGHDR, SFDVKD. The CDR3 runs to 15 residues. The CDR3 spells CATSDLRTGGNEQFF. The CDR3 DNA reads TGTGCCACCAGTGATTTAAGGACAGGGGGCAATGAGCAGTTCTTC.